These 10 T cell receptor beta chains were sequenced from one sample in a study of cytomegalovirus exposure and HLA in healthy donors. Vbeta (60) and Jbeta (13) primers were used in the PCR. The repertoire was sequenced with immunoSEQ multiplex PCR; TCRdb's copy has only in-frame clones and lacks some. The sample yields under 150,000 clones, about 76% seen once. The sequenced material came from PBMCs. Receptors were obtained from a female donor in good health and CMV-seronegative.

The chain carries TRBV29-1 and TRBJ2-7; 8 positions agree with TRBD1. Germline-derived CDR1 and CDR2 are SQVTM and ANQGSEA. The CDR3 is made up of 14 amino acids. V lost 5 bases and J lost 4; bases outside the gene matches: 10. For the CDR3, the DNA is TGCAGCGTTACGGGGGACAGGATATCTTACGAGCAGTACTTC. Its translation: CSVTGDRISYEQYF.

CDR3 sequence (DNA): TGTGCCACCCGATTGGGACAGAGCACAGATACGCAGTATTTT. Translated: CATRLGQSTDTQYF. The V gene is TRBV10-3, the J gene TRBJ2-3, with TRBD1 matching over 7 bases. Germline CDR1 reads ENHRY; CDR2 reads SYGVKD. This CDR3 comprises 14 residues. Trimming removed 10 bases from V and 0 bases from J; junction bases left unmatched: 7.

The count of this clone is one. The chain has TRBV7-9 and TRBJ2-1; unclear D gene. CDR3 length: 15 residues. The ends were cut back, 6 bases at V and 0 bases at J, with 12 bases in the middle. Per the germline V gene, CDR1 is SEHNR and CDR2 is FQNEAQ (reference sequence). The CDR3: CASSIMASSYNEQFF. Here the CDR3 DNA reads TGTGCCAGCAGTATTATGGCTAGCTCCTACAATGAGCAGTTCTTC.

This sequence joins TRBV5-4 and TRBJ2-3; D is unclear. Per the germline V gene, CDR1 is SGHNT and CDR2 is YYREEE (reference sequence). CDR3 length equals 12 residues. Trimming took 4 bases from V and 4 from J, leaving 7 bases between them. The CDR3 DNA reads TGTGCCAGCAGCCAGACACCAGATACGCAGTATTTT. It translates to CASSQTPDTQYF.

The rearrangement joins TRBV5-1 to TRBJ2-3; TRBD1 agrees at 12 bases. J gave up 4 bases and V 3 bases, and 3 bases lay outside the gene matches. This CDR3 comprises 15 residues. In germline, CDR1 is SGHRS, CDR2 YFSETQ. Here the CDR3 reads CASSWGQGASDTQYF. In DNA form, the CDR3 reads TGCGCCAGCAGCTGGGGACAGGGGGCGTCAGATACGCAGTATTTT.

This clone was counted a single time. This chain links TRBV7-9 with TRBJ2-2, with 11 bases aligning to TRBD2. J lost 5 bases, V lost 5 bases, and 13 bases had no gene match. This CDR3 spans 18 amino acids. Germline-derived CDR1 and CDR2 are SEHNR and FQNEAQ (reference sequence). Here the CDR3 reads CASSPAKYSGRGTGELFF. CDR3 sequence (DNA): TGTGCCAGCAGCCCGGCTAAGTATAGCGGGAGGGGAACCGGGGAGCTGTTTTTT.

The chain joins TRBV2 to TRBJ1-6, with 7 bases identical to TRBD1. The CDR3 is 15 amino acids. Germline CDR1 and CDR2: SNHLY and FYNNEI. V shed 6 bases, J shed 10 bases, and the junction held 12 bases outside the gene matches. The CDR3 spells CASSPTTGPRSPLHF. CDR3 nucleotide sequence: TGTGCCAGCAGCCCGACGACAGGGCCGCGGTCACCCCTCCACTTT.

CDR3 loop: CASSPRTSGSLGEQYF. CDR3 bases: TGTGCCAGCTCACCCCGGACTAGCGGGAGCCTAGGGGAGCAGTACTTC. The genes are TRBV18 and TRBJ2-7; 13 bases agree with TRBD2. CDR1 is KGHSH, CDR2 LQKENI, per germline. The CDR3 is made up of 16 amino acids. V lost 3 bases and J lost 7; bases outside the gene matches: 9.

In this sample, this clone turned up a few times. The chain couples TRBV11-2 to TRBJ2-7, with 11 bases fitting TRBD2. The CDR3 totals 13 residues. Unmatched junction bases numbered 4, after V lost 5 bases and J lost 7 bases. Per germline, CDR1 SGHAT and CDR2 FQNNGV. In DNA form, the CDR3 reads TGTGCCAGCAGCCCTATAGCGGGGGGGGAGCAGTACTTC. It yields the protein CASSPIAGGEQYF. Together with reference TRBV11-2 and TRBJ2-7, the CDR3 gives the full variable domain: EAGVAQSPRYKIIEKRQSVAFWCNPISGHATLYWYQQILGQGPKLLIQFQNNGVVDDSQLPKDRFSAERLKGVDSTLKIQPAKLEDSAVYLCASSPIAGGEQYFGPGTRLTVT.

DNA of the CDR3: TGTGCCACCAGCAGACGACGACAGGGGCCGAACGAGCAGTACTTC. This gives the protein CATSRRRQGPNEQYF. This chain links TRBV15 with TRBJ2-7; 8 bases fit TRBD1. This CDR3 region has 15 residues. Trimming took 2 bases from V and 5 from J; bases not matched to a gene: 8. Germline V gene lookup returns CDR1 LNHNV and CDR2 YYDKDF (reference sequence). Drawing the rest from reference TRBV15 and TRBJ2-7, the complete variable domain is DAMVIQNPRYQVTQFGKPVTLSCSQTLNHNVMYWYQQKSSQAPKLLFHYYDKDFNNEADTPDNFQSRRPNTSFCFLDIRSPGLGDTAMYLCATSRRRQGPNEQYFGPGTRLTVT.